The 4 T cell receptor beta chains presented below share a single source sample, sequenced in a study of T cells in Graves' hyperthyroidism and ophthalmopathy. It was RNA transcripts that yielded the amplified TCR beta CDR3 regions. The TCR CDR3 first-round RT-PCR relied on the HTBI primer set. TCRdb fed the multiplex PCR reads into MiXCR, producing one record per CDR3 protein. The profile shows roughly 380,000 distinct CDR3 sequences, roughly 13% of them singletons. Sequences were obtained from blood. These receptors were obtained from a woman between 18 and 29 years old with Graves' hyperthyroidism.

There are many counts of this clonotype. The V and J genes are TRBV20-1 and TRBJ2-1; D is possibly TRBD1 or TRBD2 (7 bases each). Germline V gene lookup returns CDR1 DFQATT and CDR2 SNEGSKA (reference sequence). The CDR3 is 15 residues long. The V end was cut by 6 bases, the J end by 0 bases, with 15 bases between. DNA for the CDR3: TGCAGTGCCAGGGGGGGCGGGAGCTCCTACAATGAGCAGTTCTTC. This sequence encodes CSARGGGSSYNEQFF.

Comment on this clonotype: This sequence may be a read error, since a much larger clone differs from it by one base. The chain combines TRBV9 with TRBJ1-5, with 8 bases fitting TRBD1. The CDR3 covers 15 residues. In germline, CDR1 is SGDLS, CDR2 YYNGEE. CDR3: CGSSQATGDNQPQHF. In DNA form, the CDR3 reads TGTGGCAGCAGCCAAGCGACAGGGGATAATCAGCCCCAGCATTTT.

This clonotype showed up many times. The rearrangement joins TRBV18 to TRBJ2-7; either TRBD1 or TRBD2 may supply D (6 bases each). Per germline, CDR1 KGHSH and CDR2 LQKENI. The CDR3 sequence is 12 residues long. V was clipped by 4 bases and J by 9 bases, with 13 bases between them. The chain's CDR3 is CASSLNREVQYF. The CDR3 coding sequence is TGTGCCAGCTCACTTAACAGGGAGGTGCAGTACTTC. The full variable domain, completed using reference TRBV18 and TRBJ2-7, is NAGVMQNPRHLVRRRGQEARLRCSPMKGHSHVYWYRQLPEEGLKFMVYLQKENIIDESGMPKERFSAEFPKEGPSILRIQQVVRGDSAAYFCASSLNREVQYFGPGTRLTVT.

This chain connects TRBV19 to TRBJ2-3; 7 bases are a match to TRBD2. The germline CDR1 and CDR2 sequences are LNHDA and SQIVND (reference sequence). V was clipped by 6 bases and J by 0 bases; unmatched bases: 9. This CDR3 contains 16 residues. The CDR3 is CASRIKRDSSTDTQYF. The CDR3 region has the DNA TGTGCCAGTAGGATCAAGCGGGATTCTAGCACAGATACGCAGTATTTT.